Shown below are 30 T cell receptor beta chains from a single sample sequenced in a study of shared clonotypes between healthy human individuals. Produced via immunoSEQ multiplex PCR; TCRdb's table is partial and in-frame only. The sample shows millions of clones, approximately 94% of them seen only once. It was CD45RO-negative cells, positively selected for CCR7, that made up naive CD8 cells, with terminally differentiated effector memory CD45RA+ cells excluded. Sample: naive CD8+ T cells from PBMCs. These receptors came from a man between 18 and 29 years old in good health. Some clones in this sample may be carry-over from other donors' samples.

The V and J genes are TRBV27 and TRBJ2-2; D is perhaps TRBD1 (6 bases). This CDR3 has 16 amino acids. Germline values: CDR1 MNHEY, CDR2 SMNVEV (reference sequence). Trimming left V 5 bases short and J 5 bases short, with 18 bases between. In nucleotides, the CDR3 is TGTGCCAGCAGTACGAACAGGGATAGGGGAACCGGGGAGCTGTTTTTT. Amino acids: CASSTNRDRGTGELFF.

The chain links TRBV6-1 to TRBJ2-2, with D unresolved. The CDR3 covers 16 residues. CDR1 is MNHNS, CDR2 SASEGT, per germline. The V gene lost 1 base and the J gene lost 4 bases, with 13 bases spanning the gap. In nucleotides, the CDR3 is TGTGCCAGCAGTGAAGTCGCGACAACGGGCACCGGGGAGCTGTTTTTT. Translating it yields CASSEVATTGTGELFF.

The chain joins TRBV7-2 to TRBJ1-5, with D maybe TRBD1 (6 bases). Germline CDR1 SGHTA, CDR2 FQGNSA. The CDR3 extends over 17 amino acids. V dropped 0 bases and J dropped 1 base, with 13 bases sitting between them. DNA for the CDR3: TGTGCCAGCAGCTTAGCTGGGGGGCCCGTCAGCAATCAGCCCCAGCATTTT. Translation gives CASSLAGGPVSNQPQHF.

V gene TRBV4-1 combines with J gene TRBJ1-1, with TRBD1 as a possible D gene (6 bases). Germline-derived CDR1 and CDR2 are MGHRA and YSYEKL. The V end lost 3 bases, the J end lost 5 bases, and 19 bases lay between the germline ends. The CDR3 has 16 residues. The CDR3 DNA is TGCGCCAGCAGCCAGTCTGGGGGCGGGATGGGAACTGAAGCTTTCTTT. Its protein is CASSQSGGGMGTEAFF.

This clone was seen a few times. The sample carries other DNA sequences with the same CDR3. V is TRBV19 and J is TRBJ1-1, with D maybe TRBD1 (5 bases). V was pared by 3 bases and J by 6 bases, with 8 bases between. Germline V gene data show CDR1 as LNHDA and CDR2 as SQIVND (reference sequence). The CDR3 has 12 residues. This CDR3 is CASSMWGAEAFF. The CDR3 nucleotides are TGTGCCAGTAGTATGTGGGGCGCTGAAGCTTTCTTT.

The rearrangement joins TRBV13 to TRBJ2-7, with 10 nucleotides matching TRBD1. The CDR3 runs 14 residues. The J segment lost 2 bases and the V segment lost 4 bases, leaving 2 bases of the junction unmatched. Germline assignment: CDR1 PRHDT and CDR2 FYEKMQ (reference sequence). CDR3 nucleotide sequence: TGTGCCAGCAGCTGGGACAGGGGTCCCTACGAGCAGTACTTC. Its translation is CASSWDRGPYEQYF.

This chain uses TRBV29-1 with TRBJ2-1; D may correspond to TRBD1 or TRBD2 (6 bases each). Trimming stripped 2 bases from V and 7 bases from J, with 12 bases between. The CDR3 has 13 residues. The V gene's germline CDR1 is SQVTM and CDR2 ANQGSEA. DNA of the CDR3: TGCAGCGTTGAAACAGGGAGGCTAAATGAGCAGTTCTTC. This codes for CSVETGRLNEQFF.

About this clone: Other DNA sequences in this sample translate to the same CDR3. This chain uses TRBV7-9 with TRBJ1-2; TRBD1 aligns across 7 bases. CDR1 is SEHNR, CDR2 FQNEAQ, per germline (reference sequence). Losses at the gene ends were 1 base for V and 6 bases for J; bases not matched to a gene: 2. This CDR3 is 13 amino acids long. The CDR3 DNA reads TGTGCCAGCAGCTTAGGGCAGGGGGATGGCTACACCTTC. Residues: CASSLGQGDGYTF.

The chain recombines TRBV4-1 with TRBJ2-1; a weak D match, TRBD1 (5 bases). The CDR3 totals 15 residues. Germline CDR1 MGHRA, CDR2 YSYEKL. Trimming took 2 bases from V and 7 from J, leaving 15 bases between them. The CDR3 spells CASSQKMDKGNEQFF. Here the CDR3 DNA reads TGCGCCAGCAGCCAAAAGATGGATAAGGGGAATGAGCAGTTCTTC.

This chain uses TRBV7-2 with TRBJ2-7, with D maybe TRBD1 (6 bases). CDR1 SGHTA and CDR2 FQGNSA come from the germline V gene. This CDR3 has 13 amino acids. The ends were cut back, 5 bases at V and 5 bases at J, with 13 bases in the middle. CDR3 sequence (DNA): TGTGCCAGCAGCCAAGGGGGTATCCACGAGCAGTACTTC. This gives the protein CASSQGGIHEQYF.

This chain uses TRBV4-3 with TRBJ2-5, with a tentative D call TRBD1 (5 bases). The CDR3 sequence is 15 residues long. V was trimmed by 3 bases and J by 2 bases, leaving 13 bases between them. Germline V gene lookup returns CDR1 LGHNA and CDR2 YSLEER. CDR3: CASSHLGAGQETQYF. CDR3 nucleotide sequence: TGCGCCAGCAGCCATCTAGGGGCCGGGCAAGAGACCCAGTACTTC.

The chain carries TRBV28 and TRBJ1-1; D is perhaps TRBD1 (5 bases). This CDR3 has 16 residues. Trimming shortened V by 7 bases and J by 5 bases, and 23 bases separated the two germline ends. Looked up from germline, CDR1 is MDHEN and CDR2 is SYDVKM. CDR3 sequence reads: CASTSLDPGLETEAFF. The CDR3 DNA follows: TGTGCCAGCACGTCCCTCGATCCGGGGCTGGAGACTGAAGCTTTCTTT.

This chain connects TRBV27 to TRBJ2-7; TRBD2 agrees at 7 bases. Germline V CDR1 and CDR2: MNHEY, SMNVEV (reference sequence). The CDR3 is 13 amino acids. The ends lost 3 bases at V and 4 bases at J; junction bases unmatched: 3. This CDR3 reads CASSFREEYEQYF. DNA for the CDR3: TGTGCCAGCAGTTTCCGGGAGGAGTACGAGCAGTACTTC.

The chain carries TRBV29-1 and TRBJ2-7; D assignment may be TRBD1 or TRBD2 (5 bases each). CDR1 and CDR2 (germline): SQVTM, ANQGSEA. V was pared by 3 bases and J by 6 bases, with 18 bases between. The CDR3 loop spans 14 amino acids. CDR3 sequence: CSVEMGVSGGEQYF. As DNA, the CDR3 is TGCAGCGTTGAGATGGGGGTTTCGGGCGGCGAGCAGTACTTC.

As DNA, the CDR3 is TGTGCCAGCAGTTTATGGCAGGGACTAGCGGGAGAGCCCGTGGGTTACAATGAGCAGTTCTTC. It translates to CASSLWQGLAGEPVGYNEQFF. V gene TRBV28 combines with J gene TRBJ2-1; TRBD2 matches at 14 bases. The CDR3 totals 21 residues. CDR1 MDHEN and CDR2 SYDVKM come from the germline V gene. After removal of 0 bases from V and 4 bases from J, the junction contained 14 bases not matched to a gene.

This sequence joins TRBV18 and TRBJ2-1; 7 bases agree with TRBD2. Unmatched junction bases numbered 9, after V lost 3 bases and J lost 4 bases. The V gene's germline CDR1 is KGHSH and CDR2 LQKENI. This CDR3 is 16 amino acids long. The CDR3 sequence is CASSPGLPGLYNEQFF. The CDR3 DNA follows: TGTGCCAGCTCACCGGGACTACCCGGGCTTTACAATGAGCAGTTCTTC.

V and J are TRBV7-6 and TRBJ2-7; 7 bases match TRBD1. Germline values: CDR1 SGHVS, CDR2 FNYEAQ. CDR3 length: 13 amino acids. V shed 4 bases, J shed 7 bases, and the junction held 7 bases outside the gene matches. CDR3: CASSSDRAFEQYF. The DNA for the CDR3 is TGTGCCAGCAGCTCCGACAGGGCGTTTGAGCAGTACTTC.

The V and J genes are TRBV11-1 and TRBJ2-1; 8 bases agree with TRBD2. The CDR3 is 17 amino acids. Germline V CDR1 and CDR2: SGHAT, FQDESV (reference sequence). V shed 3 bases and J 5 bases; nucleotides not matched to a gene: 12. The chain's CDR3 is CASSFPALAEKNNEQFF. CDR3 DNA: TGTGCCAGCAGCTTTCCGGCACTAGCGGAGAAGAACAATGAGCAGTTCTTC.

In nucleotides, the CDR3 is TGTGCCAGCAGCTTGCGGAGGGAGGTTGCAGATACGCAGTATTTT. It specifies CASSLRREVADTQYF. This chain links TRBV5-4 with TRBJ2-3; D might be TRBD2 (6 bases). Germline V gene lookup returns CDR1 SGHNT and CDR2 YYREEE (reference sequence). The CDR3 has 15 residues. V gave up 1 base and J gave up 4 bases, with 13 bases separating them.

The rearrangement links TRBV4-1 to TRBJ2-1; 7 bases are a match to TRBD2. The CDR3 length is 15 residues. Germline trimming cut 4 bases from V and 3 bases from J; bases unmatched to any gene: 6. Germline assignment: CDR1 MGHRA and CDR2 YSYEKL. CDR3 DNA sequence: TGCGCCAGCAGCCGGGAGGGTGGTGGCTACAATGAGCAGTTCTTC. Protein: CASSREGGGYNEQFF.

The J gene is TRBJ2-7, the V gene TRBV7-6; D is uncertain. Trimming took 3 bases from V and 0 from J, leaving 12 bases between them. Germline-derived CDR1 and CDR2 are SGHVS and FNYEAQ. The CDR3 extends over 15 amino acids. The CDR3 is CASSFSGVPSYEQYF. The DNA of the CDR3 is TGTGCCAGCAGCTTTTCTGGCGTACCCTCCTACGAGCAGTACTTC.

The CDR3 loop reads CASSPPVAGNEQFF. DNA of the CDR3: TGTGCCAGCAGCCCCCCCGTAGCGGGCAATGAGCAGTTCTTC. The genes are TRBV9 and TRBJ2-1; TRBD2 agrees at 7 bases. The CDR3 has 14 amino acids. CDR1 is SGDLS, CDR2 YYNGEE, per germline. Losses at the gene ends were 4 bases for V and 6 bases for J; bases not matched to a gene: 7.

Comment on this clone: The same CDR3 also results from other DNA sequences found in this sample. This chain connects TRBV7-9 to TRBJ2-5; D perhaps matches TRBD1 (5 bases). This CDR3 region has 14 residues. V lost 1 base, J lost 2 bases, and 8 bases lay in between. Germline assignment: CDR1 SEHNR and CDR2 FQNEAQ (reference sequence). The CDR3 here is CASSLGGIQETQYF. The CDR3 nucleotides are TGTGCCAGCAGCTTAGGGGGCATACAAGAGACCCAGTACTTC.

The V gene is TRBV7-9, the J gene TRBJ2-1, with D uncertain. In germline, CDR1 is SEHNR, CDR2 FQNEAQ (reference sequence). V was shortened by 3 bases and J by 1 base, with 4 bases between the two germline ends. The CDR3 is 13 amino acids. The CDR3 is CASSLQSYNEQFF. Written as DNA, the CDR3 is TGTGCCAGCAGCTTGCAGTCCTACAATGAGCAGTTCTTC.

This clone is a singleton in its sample. V and J are TRBV27 and TRBJ2-1, with D perhaps TRBD2 (6 bases). CDR3 length: 15 amino acids. V was cut by 6 bases and J by 4 bases, with 16 bases left in between. Per germline, CDR1 MNHEY and CDR2 SMNVEV (reference sequence). The CDR3 sequence is CASRLALGAYNEQFF. The CDR3 coding sequence is TGTGCCAGCAGACTAGCCCTCGGGGCTTACAATGAGCAGTTCTTC.

The rearrangement joins TRBV11-3 to TRBJ2-7, with 10 bases identical to TRBD1. This CDR3 is built from 15 residues. V gave up 5 bases and J gave up 4 bases; unmatched junction bases: 8. Germline V CDR1 and CDR2: SGHNT, YENEEA. CDR3 nucleotides: TGTGCCAGCAGCACCGGGACAGGGGAAGCGTACGAGCAGTACTTC. It codes for CASSTGTGEAYEQYF.

The chain couples TRBV21-1 to TRBJ2-1. TRBV21-1 constitutes a pseudogene. CDR3 length equals 15 residues. The DNA for the CDR3 is TGTGCCAGCAGCAAAGGAGACCCGAGTGGCGATGAGCAGTTCTTC. Amino acids: CASSKGDPSGDEQFF.

Turning to this clone: Different DNA sequences within this sample yield the same CDR3. V is TRBV5-6 and J is TRBJ2-1, with TRBD2 matching 13 bases. V shed 0 bases and J 4 bases; nucleotides not matched to a gene: 1. The germline V gene has CDR1 SGHDT and CDR2 YYEEEE. The CDR3 has 16 amino acids. This CDR3 reads CASSLGLAGGYNEQFF. Written as DNA, the CDR3 is TGTGCCAGCAGCTTGGGACTAGCGGGAGGTTACAATGAGCAGTTCTTC.

The chain employs TRBV2 and TRBJ1-5; D gene uncertain. V lost 8 bases and J 5 bases, leaving 16 bases between the germline ends. The CDR3 contains 14 residues. The germline V gene has CDR1 SNHLY and CDR2 FYNNEI. CDR3 DNA sequence: TGTGCCAGCCGAAATGACCTGTTTGATCAGCCCCAGCATTTT. Protein product: CASRNDLFDQPQHF.

The J gene is TRBJ2-7, the V gene TRBV6-5; a possible D gene is TRBD1 (6 bases). V was shortened by 3 bases and J by 7 bases, with 16 bases between the two germline ends. Germline V gene sequence: CDR1 MNHEY, CDR2 SVGAGI. This CDR3 region has 14 residues. This CDR3 reads CASSYDRQYVEQYF. Written as DNA, the CDR3 is TGTGCCAGCAGTTATGACAGGCAATACGTTGAGCAGTACTTC.